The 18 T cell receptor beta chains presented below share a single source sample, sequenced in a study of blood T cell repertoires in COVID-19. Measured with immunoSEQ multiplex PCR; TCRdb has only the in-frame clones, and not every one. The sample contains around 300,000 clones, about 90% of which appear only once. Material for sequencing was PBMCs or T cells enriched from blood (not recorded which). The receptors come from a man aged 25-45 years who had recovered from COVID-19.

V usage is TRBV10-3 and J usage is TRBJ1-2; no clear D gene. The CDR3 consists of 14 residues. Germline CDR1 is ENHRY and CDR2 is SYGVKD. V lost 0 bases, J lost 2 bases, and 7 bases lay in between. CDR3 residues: CAISESGGNYGYTF. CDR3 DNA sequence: TGTGCCATCAGTGAGTCGGGAGGGAACTATGGCTACACCTTC.

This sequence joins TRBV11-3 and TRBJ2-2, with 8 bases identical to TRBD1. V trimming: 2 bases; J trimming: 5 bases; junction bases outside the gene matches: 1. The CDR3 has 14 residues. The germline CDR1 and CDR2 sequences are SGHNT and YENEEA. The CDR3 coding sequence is TGTGCCAGCAGCTTAACAGGGGGGACCGGGGAGCTGTTTTTT. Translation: CASSLTGGTGELFF.

The CDR3 nucleotides are TGTGCCACACATAGGGAGGGGTGGAGGGAGCAGTTCTTC. As protein: CATHREGWREQFF. The rearrangement links TRBV2 to TRBJ2-1; 7 bases are a match to TRBD2. V dropped 10 bases and J dropped 10; count of bases not matched to a gene: 13. The CDR3 is made up of 13 amino acids. Looked up from germline, CDR1 is SNHLY and CDR2 is FYNNEI.

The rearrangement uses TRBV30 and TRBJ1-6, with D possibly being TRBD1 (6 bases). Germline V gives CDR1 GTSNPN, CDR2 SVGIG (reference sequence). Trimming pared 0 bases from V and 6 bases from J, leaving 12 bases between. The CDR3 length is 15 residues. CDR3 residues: CAWSVKGTSNSPLHF. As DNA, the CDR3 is TGTGCCTGGAGTGTAAAAGGGACAAGTAATTCACCCCTCCACTTT.

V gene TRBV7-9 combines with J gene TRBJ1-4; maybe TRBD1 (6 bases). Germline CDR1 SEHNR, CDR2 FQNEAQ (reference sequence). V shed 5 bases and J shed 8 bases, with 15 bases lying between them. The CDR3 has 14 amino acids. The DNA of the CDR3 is TGTGCCAGCAGCCCGTCGGGGGGCGCCGAAAAACTGTTTTTT. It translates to CASSPSGGAEKLFF.

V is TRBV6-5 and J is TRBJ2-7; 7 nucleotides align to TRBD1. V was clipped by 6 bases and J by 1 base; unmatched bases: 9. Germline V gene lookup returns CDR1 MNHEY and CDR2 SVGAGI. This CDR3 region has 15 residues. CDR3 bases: TGTGCCAGCAGGTCTGACAGGGTACCTTCCTACGAGCAGTACTTC. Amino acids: CASRSDRVPSYEQYF.

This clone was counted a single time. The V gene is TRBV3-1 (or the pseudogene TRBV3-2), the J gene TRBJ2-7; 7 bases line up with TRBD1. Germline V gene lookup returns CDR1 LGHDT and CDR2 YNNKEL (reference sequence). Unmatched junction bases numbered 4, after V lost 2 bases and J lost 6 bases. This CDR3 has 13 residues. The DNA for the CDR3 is TGTGCCAGCAGCCAACTCACAGGGGCCGAGCAGTACTTC. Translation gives CASSQLTGAEQYF.

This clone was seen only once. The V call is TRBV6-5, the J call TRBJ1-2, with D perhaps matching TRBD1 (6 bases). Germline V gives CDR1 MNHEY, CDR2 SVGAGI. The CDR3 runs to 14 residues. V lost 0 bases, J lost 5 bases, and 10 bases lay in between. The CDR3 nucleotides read TGTGCCAGCAGTTACTCGCGGGGGGCATATGGCTACACCTTC. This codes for CASSYSRGAYGYTF.

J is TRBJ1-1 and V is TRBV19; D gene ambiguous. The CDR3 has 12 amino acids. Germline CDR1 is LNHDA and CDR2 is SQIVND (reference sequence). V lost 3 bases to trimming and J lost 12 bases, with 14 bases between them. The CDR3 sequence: CASSISPYRTFF. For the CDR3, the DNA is TGTGCCAGTAGTATTTCCCCCTATCGAACTTTCTTT.

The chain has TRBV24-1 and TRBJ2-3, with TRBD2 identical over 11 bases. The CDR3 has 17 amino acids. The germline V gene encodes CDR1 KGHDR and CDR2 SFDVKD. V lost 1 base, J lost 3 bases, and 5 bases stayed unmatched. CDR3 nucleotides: TGTGCCACCAGTGATTTCTGGGCTAGCGGGGGGACAGATACGCAGTATTTT. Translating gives CATSDFWASGGTDTQYF.

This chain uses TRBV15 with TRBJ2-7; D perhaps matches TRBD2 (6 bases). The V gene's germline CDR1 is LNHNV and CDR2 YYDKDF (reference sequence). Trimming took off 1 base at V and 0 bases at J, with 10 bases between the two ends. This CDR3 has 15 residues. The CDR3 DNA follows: TGTGCCACCAGCAGAGGACTAGTGGGCTCCTACGAGCAGTACTTC. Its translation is CATSRGLVGSYEQYF.

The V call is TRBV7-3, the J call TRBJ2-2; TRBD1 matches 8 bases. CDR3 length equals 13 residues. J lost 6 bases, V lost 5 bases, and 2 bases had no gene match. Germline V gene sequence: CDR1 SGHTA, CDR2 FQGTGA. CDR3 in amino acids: CASSVQGAGELFF. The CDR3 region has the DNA TGTGCCAGCAGCGTACAGGGGGCCGGGGAGCTGTTTTTT.

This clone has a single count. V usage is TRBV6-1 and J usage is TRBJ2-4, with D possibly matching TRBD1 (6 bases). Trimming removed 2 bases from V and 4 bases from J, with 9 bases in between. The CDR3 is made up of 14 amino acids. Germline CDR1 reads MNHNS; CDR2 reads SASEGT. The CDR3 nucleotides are TGTGCCAGCAGTGAACCCCAGGGGAAAAACATTCAGTACTTC. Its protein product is CASSEPQGKNIQYF.

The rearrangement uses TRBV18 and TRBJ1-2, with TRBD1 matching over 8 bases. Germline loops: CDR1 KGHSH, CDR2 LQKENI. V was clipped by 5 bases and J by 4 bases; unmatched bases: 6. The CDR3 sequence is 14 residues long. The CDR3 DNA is TGTGCCAGCTCAACCGGACAGGGATCCTATGGCTACACCTTC. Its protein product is CASSTGQGSYGYTF.

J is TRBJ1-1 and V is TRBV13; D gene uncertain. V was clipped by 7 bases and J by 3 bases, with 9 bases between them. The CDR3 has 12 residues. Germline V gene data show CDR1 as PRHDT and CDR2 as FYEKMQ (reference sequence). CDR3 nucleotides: TGTGCCAGCACCCGAGGGTACACTGAAGCTTTCTTT. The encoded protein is CASTRGYTEAFF.

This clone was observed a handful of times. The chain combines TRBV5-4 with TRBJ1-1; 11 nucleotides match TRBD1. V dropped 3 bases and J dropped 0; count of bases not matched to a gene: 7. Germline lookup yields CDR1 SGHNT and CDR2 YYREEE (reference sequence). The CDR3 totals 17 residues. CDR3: CASSSRDRGFMNTEAFF. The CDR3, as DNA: TGTGCCAGCAGCTCCCGGGACAGGGGGTTTATGAACACTGAAGCTTTCTTT. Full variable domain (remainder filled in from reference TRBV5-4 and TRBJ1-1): ETGVTQSPTHLIKTRGQQVTLRCSSQSGHNTVSWYQQALGQGPQFIFQYYREEENGRGNFPPRFSGLQFPNYSSELNVNALELDDSALYLCASSSRDRGFMNTEAFFGQGTRLTVV.

CDR3 loop: CASSIPGVWETQYF. Written as DNA, the CDR3 is TGTGCCAGTAGTATTCCCGGGGTTTGGGAGACCCAGTACTTC. The chain carries TRBV19 and TRBJ2-5; tentative D call: TRBD2 (5 bases). CDR1 and CDR2 from the germline V gene are LNHDA and SQIVND (reference sequence). V was cut by 3 bases and J by 5 bases, with 13 bases left in between. The CDR3 extends over 14 amino acids.

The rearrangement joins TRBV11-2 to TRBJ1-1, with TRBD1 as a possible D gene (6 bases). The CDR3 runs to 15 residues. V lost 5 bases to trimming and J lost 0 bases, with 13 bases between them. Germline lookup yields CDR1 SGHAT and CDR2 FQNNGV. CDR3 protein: CASSKRQALNTEAFF. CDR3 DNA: TGTGCCAGCAGCAAAAGACAGGCCCTGAACACTGAAGCTTTCTTT.